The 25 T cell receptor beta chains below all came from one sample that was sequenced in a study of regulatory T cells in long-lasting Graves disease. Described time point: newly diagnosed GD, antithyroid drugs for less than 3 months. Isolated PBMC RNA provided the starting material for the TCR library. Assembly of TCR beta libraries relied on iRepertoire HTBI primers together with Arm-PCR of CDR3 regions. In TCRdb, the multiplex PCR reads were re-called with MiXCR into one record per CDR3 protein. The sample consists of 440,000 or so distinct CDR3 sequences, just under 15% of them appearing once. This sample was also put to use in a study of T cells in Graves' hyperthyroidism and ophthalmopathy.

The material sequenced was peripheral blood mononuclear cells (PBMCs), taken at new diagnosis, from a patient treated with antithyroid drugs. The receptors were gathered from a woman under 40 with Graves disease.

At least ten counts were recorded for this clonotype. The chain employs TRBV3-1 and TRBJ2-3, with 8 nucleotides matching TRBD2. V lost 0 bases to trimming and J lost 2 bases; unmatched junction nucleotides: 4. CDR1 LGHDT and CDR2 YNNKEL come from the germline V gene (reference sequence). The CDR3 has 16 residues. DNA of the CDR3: TGTGCCAGCAGCCAAGAGGCCGGGAGGGCCACAGATACGCAGTATTTT. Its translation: CASSQEAGRATDTQYF.

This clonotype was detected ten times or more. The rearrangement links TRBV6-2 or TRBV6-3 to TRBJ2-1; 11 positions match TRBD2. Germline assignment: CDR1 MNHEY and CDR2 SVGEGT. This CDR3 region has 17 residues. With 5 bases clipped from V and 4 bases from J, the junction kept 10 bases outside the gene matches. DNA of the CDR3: TGTGCCAGCAGTGTCTCCGGGACTAGCGGCCCTTACAATGAGCAGTTCTTC. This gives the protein CASSVSGTSGPYNEQFF.

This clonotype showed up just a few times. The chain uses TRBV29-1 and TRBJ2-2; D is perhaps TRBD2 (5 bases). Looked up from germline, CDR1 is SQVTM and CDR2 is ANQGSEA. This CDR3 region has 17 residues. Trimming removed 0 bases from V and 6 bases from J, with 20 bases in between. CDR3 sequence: CSVEDRDSGSGAGELFF. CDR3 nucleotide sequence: TGCAGCGTTGAAGATAGAGACTCCGGTTCCGGGGCCGGGGAGCTGTTTTTT.

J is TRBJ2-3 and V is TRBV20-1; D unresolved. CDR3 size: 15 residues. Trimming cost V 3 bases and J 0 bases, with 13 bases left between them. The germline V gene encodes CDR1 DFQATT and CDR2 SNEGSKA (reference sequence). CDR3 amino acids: CSASTQPTSTDTQYF. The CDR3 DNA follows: TGCAGTGCTAGTACCCAGCCTACTAGCACAGATACGCAGTATTTT.

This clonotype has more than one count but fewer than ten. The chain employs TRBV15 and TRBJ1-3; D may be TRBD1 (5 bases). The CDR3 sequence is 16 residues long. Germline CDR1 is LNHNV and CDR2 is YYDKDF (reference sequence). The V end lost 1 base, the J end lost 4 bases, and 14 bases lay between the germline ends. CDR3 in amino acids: CATSRGPGGAGNTIYF. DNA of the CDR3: TGTGCCACCAGCAGAGGTCCCGGGGGAGCGGGAAACACCATATATTTT.

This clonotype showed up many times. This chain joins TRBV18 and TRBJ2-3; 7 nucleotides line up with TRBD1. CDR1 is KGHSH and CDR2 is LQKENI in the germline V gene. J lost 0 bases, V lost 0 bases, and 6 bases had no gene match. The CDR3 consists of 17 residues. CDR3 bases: TGTGCCAGCTCACCACCCCGACAGGGACCTAGCACAGATACGCAGTATTTT. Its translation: CASSPPRQGPSTDTQYF. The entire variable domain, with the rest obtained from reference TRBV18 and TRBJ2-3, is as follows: NAGVMQNPRHLVRRRGQEARLRCSPMKGHSHVYWYRQLPEEGLKFMVYLQKENIIDESGMPKERFSAEFPKEGPSILRIQQVVRGDSAAYFCASSPPRQGPSTDTQYFGPGTRLTVL.

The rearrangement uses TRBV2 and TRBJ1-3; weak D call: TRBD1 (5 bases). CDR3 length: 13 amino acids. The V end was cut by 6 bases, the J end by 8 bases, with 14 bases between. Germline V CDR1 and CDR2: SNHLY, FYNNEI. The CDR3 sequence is CASSPGKVYTIYF. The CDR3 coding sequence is TGTGCCAGCAGCCCAGGGAAGGTTTACACCATATATTTT.

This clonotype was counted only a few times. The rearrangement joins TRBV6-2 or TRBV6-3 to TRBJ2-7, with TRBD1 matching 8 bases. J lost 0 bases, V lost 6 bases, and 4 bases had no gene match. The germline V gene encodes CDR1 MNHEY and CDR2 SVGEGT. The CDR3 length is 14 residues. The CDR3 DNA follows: TGTGCCAGCAGCACAGGGGGGAGCTCCTACGAGCAGTACTTC. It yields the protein CASSTGGSSYEQYF.

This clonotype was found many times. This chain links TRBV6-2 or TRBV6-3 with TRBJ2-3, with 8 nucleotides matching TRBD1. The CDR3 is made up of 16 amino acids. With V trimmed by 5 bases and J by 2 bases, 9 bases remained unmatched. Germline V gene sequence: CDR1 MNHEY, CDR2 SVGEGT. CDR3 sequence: CASSGKGQAFTDTQYF. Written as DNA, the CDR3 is TGTGCCAGCAGTGGGAAGGGACAGGCCTTCACAGATACGCAGTATTTT.

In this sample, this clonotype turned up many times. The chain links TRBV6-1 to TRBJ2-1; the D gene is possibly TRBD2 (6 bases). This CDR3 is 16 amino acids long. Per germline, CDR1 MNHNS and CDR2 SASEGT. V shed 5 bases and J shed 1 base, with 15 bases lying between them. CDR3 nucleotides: TGTGCCAGCAGTAGACCACCCGGGGGATCCTACAATGAGCAGTTCTTC. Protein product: CASSRPPGGSYNEQFF.

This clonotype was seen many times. CDR3 sequence: CASFEGVASSSYEQYF. CDR3 bases: TGTGCCAGCTTTGAAGGAGTGGCATCGAGCTCCTACGAGCAGTACTTC. The chain links TRBV2 to TRBJ2-7; no clear D gene. Looked up from germline, CDR1 is SNHLY and CDR2 is FYNNEI. The CDR3 is 16 amino acids. V lost 8 bases, J lost 0 bases, and 20 bases lay in between.

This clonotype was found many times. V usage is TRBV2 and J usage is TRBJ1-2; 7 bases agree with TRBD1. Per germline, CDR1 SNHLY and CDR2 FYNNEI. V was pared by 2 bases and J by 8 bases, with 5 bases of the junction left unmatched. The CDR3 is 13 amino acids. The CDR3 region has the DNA TGTGCCAGCAGTGAAAACCACAGGGGCGGCTACACCTTC. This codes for CASSENHRGGYTF. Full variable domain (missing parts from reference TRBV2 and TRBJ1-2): EPEVTQTPSHQVTQMGQEVILRCVPISNHLYFYWYRQILGQKVEFLVSFYNNEISEKSEIFDDQFSVERPDGSNFTLKIRSTKLEDSAMYFCASSENHRGGYTFGSGTRLTVV.

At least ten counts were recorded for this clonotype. The CDR3 is CAWSPGAAKNEQYF. The CDR3 DNA is TGTGCCTGGAGTCCGGGGGCGGCAAAGAACGAGCAGTACTTC. The J gene is TRBJ2-7, the V gene TRBV30; D could derive from TRBD1 or TRBD2 (6 bases each). The germline V gene has CDR1 GTSNPN and CDR2 SVGIG (reference sequence). Trimming removed 2 bases from V and 5 bases from J, with 16 bases in between. CDR3 size: 14 residues.

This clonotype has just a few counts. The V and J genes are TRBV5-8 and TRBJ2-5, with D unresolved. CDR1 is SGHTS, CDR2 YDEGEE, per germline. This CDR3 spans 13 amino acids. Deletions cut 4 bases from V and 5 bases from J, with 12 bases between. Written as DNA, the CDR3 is TGTGCCAGCAGCATCTCAAACGGGGAGACCCAGTACTTC. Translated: CASSISNGETQYF.

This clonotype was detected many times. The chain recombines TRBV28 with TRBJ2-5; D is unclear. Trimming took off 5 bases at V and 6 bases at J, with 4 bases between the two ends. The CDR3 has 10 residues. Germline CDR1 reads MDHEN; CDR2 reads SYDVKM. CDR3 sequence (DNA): TGTGCCAGCAGTAGGAAGACCCAGTACTTC. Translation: CASSRKTQYF.

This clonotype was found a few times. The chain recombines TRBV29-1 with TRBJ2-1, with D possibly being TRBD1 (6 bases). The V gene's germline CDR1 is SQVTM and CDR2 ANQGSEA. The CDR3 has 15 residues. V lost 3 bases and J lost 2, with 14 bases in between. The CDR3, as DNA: TGCAGCGTTGATTTAAAAGGGACACCCTACAATGAGCAGTTCTTC. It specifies CSVDLKGTPYNEQFF.

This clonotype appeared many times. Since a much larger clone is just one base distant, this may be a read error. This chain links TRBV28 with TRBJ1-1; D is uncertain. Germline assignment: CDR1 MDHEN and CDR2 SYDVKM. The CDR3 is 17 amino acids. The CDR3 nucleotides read TGTGCCAGCAGCTCGCCGGGCAGTTCATTAATGAACACTGGAGCTTTCTTT. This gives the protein CASSSPGSSLMNTGAFF. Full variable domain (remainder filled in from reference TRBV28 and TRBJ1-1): DVKVTQSSRYLVKRTGEKVFLECVQDMDHENMFWYRQDPGLGLRLIYFSYDVKMKEKGDIPEGYSVSREKKERFSLILESASTNQTSMYLCASSSPGSSLMNTGAFFGQGTRLTVV.

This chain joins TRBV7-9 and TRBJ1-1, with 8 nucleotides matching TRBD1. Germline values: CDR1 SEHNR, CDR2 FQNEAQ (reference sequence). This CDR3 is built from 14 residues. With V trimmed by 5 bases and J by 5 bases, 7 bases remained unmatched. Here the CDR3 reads CASSLSQGVTEAFF. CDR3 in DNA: TGTGCCAGCAGCCTCTCACAGGGGGTAACTGAAGCTTTCTTT. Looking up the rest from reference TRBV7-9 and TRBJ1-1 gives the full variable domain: DTGVSQNPRHKITKRGQNVTFRCDPISEHNRLYWYRQTLGQGPEFLTYFQNEAQLEKSRLLSDRFSAERPKGSFSTLEIQRTEQGDSAMYLCASSLSQGVTEAFFGQGTRLTVV.

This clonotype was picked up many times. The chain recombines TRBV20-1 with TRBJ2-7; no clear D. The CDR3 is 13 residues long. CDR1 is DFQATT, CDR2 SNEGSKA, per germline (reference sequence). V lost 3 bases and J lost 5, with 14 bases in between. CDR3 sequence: CSASLPASDEQYF. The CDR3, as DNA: TGCAGTGCTAGCCTCCCCGCATCCGACGAGCAGTACTTC.

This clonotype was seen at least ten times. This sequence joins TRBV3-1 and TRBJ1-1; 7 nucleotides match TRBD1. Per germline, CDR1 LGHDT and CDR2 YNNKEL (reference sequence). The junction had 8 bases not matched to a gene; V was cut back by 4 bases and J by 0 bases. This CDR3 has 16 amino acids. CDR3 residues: CASSRGTAIMNTEAFF. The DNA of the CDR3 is TGTGCCAGCAGCCGGGGGACAGCAATCATGAACACTGAAGCTTTCTTT.

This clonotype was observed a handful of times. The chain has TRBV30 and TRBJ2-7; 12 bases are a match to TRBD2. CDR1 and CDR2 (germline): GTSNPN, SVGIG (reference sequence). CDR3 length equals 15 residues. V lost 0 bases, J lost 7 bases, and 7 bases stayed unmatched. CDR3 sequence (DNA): TGTGCCTGGAGTGTACACTCTAGCGGGAGGGTTGAGCAGTACTTC. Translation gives CAWSVHSSGRVEQYF.

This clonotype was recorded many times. The CDR3 region is CSARPPLGRADTQYF. DNA for the CDR3: TGCAGTGCTAGACCTCCCCTGGGGCGGGCAGATACGCAGTATTTT. V is TRBV20-1 and J is TRBJ2-3; D may match TRBD1 or TRBD2 (5 bases each). V lost 2 bases and J 4 bases, leaving 16 bases between the germline ends. Looked up from germline, CDR1 is DFQATT and CDR2 is SNEGSKA (reference sequence). The length of the CDR3 is 15 residues.

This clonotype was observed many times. The CDR3 DNA reads TGTGCCAGCCAACCCGGGGGGACTAGCGGGAGTCATGAGCAGTTCTTC. It is translated as CASQPGGTSGSHEQFF. V gene TRBV6-1 combines with J gene TRBJ2-1, with 14 bases that match TRBD2. In germline, CDR1 is MNHNS, CDR2 SASEGT. The CDR3 runs to 16 residues. V trimming: 8 bases; J trimming: 8 bases; junction bases outside the gene matches: 11.

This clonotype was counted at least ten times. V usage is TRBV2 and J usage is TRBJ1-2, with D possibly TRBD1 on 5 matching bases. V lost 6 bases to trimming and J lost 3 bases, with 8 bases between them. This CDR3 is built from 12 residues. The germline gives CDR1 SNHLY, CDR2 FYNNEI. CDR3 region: CASRGGDYGYTF. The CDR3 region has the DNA TGTGCCAGCAGGGGGGGAGACTATGGCTACACCTTC.

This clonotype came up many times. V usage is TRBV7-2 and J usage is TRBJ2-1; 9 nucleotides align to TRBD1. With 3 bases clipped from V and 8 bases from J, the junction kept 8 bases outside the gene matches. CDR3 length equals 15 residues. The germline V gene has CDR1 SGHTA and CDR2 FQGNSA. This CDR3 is CASSFWDRVFDEQFF. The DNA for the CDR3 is TGTGCCAGCAGCTTCTGGGACAGGGTTTTCGATGAGCAGTTCTTC.